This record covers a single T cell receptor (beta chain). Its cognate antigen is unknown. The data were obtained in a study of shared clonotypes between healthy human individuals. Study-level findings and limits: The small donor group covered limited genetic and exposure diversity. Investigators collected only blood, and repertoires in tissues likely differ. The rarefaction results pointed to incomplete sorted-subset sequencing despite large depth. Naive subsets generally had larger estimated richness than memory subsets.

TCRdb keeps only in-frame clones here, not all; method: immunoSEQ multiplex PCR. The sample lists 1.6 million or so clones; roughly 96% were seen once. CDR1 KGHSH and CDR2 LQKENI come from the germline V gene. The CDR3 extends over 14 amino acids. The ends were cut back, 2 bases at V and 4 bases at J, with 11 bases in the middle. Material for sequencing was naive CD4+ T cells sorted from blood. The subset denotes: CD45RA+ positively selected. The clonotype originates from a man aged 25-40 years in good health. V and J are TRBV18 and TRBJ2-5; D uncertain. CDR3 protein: CASSPKDLRETQYF. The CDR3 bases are TGTGCCAGCTCACCAAAGGATTTGAGAGAGACCCAGTACTTC.